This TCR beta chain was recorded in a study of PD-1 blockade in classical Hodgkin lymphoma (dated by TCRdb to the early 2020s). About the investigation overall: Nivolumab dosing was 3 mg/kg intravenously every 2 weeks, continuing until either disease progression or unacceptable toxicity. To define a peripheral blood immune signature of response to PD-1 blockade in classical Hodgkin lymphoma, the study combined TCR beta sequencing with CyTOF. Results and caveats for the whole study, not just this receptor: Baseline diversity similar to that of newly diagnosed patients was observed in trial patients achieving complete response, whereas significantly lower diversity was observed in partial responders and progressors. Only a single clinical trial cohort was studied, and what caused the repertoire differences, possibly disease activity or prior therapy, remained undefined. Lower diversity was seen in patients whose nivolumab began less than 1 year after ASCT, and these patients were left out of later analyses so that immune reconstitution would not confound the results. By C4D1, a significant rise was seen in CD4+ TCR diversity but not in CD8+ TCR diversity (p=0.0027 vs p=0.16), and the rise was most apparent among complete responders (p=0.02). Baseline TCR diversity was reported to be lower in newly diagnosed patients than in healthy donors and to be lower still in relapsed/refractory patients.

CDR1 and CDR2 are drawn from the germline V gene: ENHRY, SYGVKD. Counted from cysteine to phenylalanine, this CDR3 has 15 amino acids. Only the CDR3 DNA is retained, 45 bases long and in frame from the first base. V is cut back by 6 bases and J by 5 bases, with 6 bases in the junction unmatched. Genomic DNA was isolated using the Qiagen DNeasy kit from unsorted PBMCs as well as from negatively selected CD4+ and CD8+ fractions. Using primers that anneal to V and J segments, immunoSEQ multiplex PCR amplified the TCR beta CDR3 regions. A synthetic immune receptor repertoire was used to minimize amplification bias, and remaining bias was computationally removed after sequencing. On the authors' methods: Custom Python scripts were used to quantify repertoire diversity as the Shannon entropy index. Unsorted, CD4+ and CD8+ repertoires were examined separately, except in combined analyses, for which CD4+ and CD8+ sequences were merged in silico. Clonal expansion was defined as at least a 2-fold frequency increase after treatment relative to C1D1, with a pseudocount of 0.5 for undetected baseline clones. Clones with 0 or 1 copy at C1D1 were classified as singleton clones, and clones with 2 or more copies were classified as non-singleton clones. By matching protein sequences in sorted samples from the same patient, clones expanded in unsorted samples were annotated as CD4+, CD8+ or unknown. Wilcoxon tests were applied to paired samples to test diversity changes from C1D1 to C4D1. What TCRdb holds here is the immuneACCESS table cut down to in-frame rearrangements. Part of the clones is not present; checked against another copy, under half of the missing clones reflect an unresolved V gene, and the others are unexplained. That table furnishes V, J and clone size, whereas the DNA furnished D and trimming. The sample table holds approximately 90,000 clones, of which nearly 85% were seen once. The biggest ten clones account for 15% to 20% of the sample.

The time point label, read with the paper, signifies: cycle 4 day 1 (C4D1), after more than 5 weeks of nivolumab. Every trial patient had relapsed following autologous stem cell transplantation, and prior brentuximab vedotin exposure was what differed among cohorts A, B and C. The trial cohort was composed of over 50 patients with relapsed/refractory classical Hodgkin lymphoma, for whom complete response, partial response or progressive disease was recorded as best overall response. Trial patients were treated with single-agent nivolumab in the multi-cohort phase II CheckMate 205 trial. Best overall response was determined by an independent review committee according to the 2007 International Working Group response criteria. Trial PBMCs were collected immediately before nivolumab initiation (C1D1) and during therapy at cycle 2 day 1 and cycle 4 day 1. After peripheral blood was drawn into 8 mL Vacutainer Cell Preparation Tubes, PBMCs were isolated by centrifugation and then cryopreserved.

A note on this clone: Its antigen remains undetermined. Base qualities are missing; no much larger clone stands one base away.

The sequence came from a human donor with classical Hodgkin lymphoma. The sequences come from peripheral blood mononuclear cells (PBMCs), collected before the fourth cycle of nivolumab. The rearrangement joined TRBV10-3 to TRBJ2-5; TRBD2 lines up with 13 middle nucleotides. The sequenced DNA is TGTGCCATCAGCCCGACTAGCGGGAGGAGGGAGACCCAGTACTTC. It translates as CAISPTSGRRETQYF.